This entry lists 24 T cell receptor beta chains sequenced from one sample in a study of blood T cell repertoires in COVID-19. Sequencing was performed with immunoSEQ multiplex PCR; in TCRdb, only in-frame clones are kept and a portion is missing. The sample holds tens of thousands of clones, around nine tenths seen once. Sequenced input: peripheral blood. The receptor source for this set is a man aged 55 to 70 with acute or convalescent COVID-19.

This sequence joins TRBV7-9 and TRBJ2-3; TRBD1 might be the D (6 bases). The CDR3 is 17 amino acids. Deletions cut 5 bases from V and 0 bases from J, with 18 bases between. In germline, CDR1 is SEHNR, CDR2 FQNEAQ (reference sequence). The CDR3 DNA is TGTGCCAGCAGCACCATGCCGGGACAAGCTAGCACAGATACGCAGTATTTT. It is translated as CASSTMPGQASTDTQYF.

The V gene is TRBV6-5, the J gene TRBJ1-2, with D tentatively TRBD1 (5 bases). Germline V gene data show CDR1 as MNHEY and CDR2 as SVGAGI. Trimming removed 0 bases at V and 8 bases at J, with 13 bases between. The CDR3 is 14 residues long. CDR3 DNA sequence: TGTGCCAGCAGTTACTCCCTCGACAGCAAAGGCTACACCTTC. Its translation is CASSYSLDSKGYTF.

The CDR3 loop reads CASSNAGSDTEAFF. In nucleotides, the CDR3 is TGTGCCAGCAGCAATGCAGGGTCGGACACTGAAGCTTTCTTT. The rearrangement links TRBV6-5 to TRBJ1-1, with D possibly matching TRBD1 (5 bases). The V end lost 6 bases, the J end lost 3 bases, and 14 bases lay between the germline ends. CDR3 size: 14 residues. Per the germline V gene, CDR1 is MNHEY and CDR2 is SVGAGI.

The chain joins TRBV12-5 to TRBJ1-1, with unresolved D. The CDR3 is 13 amino acids. Germline CDR1 and CDR2: LGHNT and FRNRAP. V dropped 4 bases and J dropped 5 bases, with 11 bases sitting between them. The CDR3 loop is CASGSGTGTEAFF. The CDR3 DNA sequence: TGTGCTAGTGGTTCCGGAACGGGGACTGAAGCTTTCTTT.

This rearrangement joins TRBV19 to TRBJ1-5, with a possible D match to TRBD1 (5 bases). The germline V gene has CDR1 LNHDA and CDR2 SQIVND (reference sequence). CDR3 length: 15 residues. Trimming removed 5 bases from V and 2 bases from J, with 13 bases in between. CDR3: CASSQIKTGNQPQHF. CDR3 in DNA: TGTGCCAGTAGTCAGATAAAGACAGGCAATCAGCCCCAGCATTTT.

This chain joins TRBV6-1 and TRBJ2-1, with 8 bases that match TRBD2. V was clipped by 4 bases and J by 1 base; unmatched bases: 6. The CDR3 loop spans 16 amino acids. Germline CDR1 is MNHNS and CDR2 is SASEGT. CDR3 loop: CASSVASGRSYNEQFF. CDR3 nucleotides: TGTGCCAGCAGTGTCGCGAGCGGGAGATCCTACAATGAGCAGTTCTTC.

This clone was counted only a few times. Its ends do not fully match the called genes, so a read error is possible. This chain connects TRBV2 to TRBJ2-7; 7 nucleotides align to TRBD1. CDR1 is SNHLY, CDR2 FYNNEI, per germline. This CDR3 contains 15 residues. The CDR3, as DNA: TGTGCCAGCAGAGAAGGGACAGTGAGCTCCTACGAGCAGTACTTC. It yields the protein CASREGTVSSYEQYF.

CDR3 region: CASSLDGTGGIDEQFF. In DNA form, the CDR3 reads TGCGCCAGCAGCTTGGACGGGACAGGGGGTATTGATGAGCAGTTCTTC. V is TRBV5-1 and J is TRBJ2-1; 11 bases agree with TRBD1. The CDR3 contains 16 residues. Trimming at V came to 0 bases and at J to 8 bases, leaving 7 bases not matched to a gene. CDR1 SGHRS and CDR2 YFSETQ come from the germline V gene.

V and J are TRBV28 and TRBJ1-2; perhaps TRBD1 as D (5 bases). Per the germline V gene, CDR1 is MDHEN and CDR2 is SYDVKM. The CDR3 runs to 14 residues. The V and J ends lost 2 bases and 4 bases respectively, with 11 bases between them. The CDR3 loop reads CASSLERDGYGYTF. The CDR3 coding sequence is TGTGCCAGCAGTTTAGAGCGGGACGGCTATGGCTACACCTTC.

This sequence joins TRBV7-6 and TRBJ2-2; the match to TRBD2 covers 9 bases. V shed 1 base, J shed 5 bases, and the junction held 5 bases outside the gene matches. The CDR3 runs 16 residues. Germline V lookup: CDR1 SGHVS, CDR2 FNYEAQ. CDR3 DNA sequence: TGTGCCAGCAGCTTAGGGGCGGGACTAGCAACCGGGGAGCTGTTTTTT. Protein product: CASSLGAGLATGELFF.

The J gene is TRBJ1-1, the V gene TRBV18; D is ambiguous. CDR1 is KGHSH and CDR2 is LQKENI in the germline V gene. The CDR3 sequence is 13 residues long. The V gene lost 2 bases and the J gene lost 0 bases, with 4 bases spanning the gap. The CDR3 here is CASSPAVNTEAFF. CDR3 sequence (DNA): TGTGCCAGCTCACCAGCGGTGAACACTGAAGCTTTCTTT.

The chain links TRBV6-2 or TRBV6-3 to TRBJ2-7, with D perhaps TRBD1 (5 bases). Deletions cut 0 bases from V and 7 bases from J, with 25 bases between. Germline CDR1 is MNHEY and CDR2 is SVGEGT. CDR3 length: 18 amino acids. The CDR3 DNA reads TGTGCCAGCAGTTACTCGAGTAAGGGGCCAGTTAAACTCCAAGAGCAGTACTTC. Translating gives CASSYSSKGPVKLQEQYF.

The chain couples TRBV6-6 to TRBJ1-1; D is unclear. V dropped 0 bases and J dropped 10 bases, with 15 bases sitting between them. Germline V gene sequence: CDR1 MNHNY, CDR2 SVGAGI (reference sequence). There are 14 residues in the CDR3. CDR3 protein: CASSYSSVLLIAFF. As DNA, the CDR3 is TGTGCCAGCAGTTACTCATCGGTGTTGTTAATAGCTTTCTTT.

As DNA, the CDR3 is TGTGCCAGCAGCTCCACGGGACAGGAGAACACTGAAGCTTTCTTT. Its translation: CASSSTGQENTEAFF. The chain links TRBV7-9 to TRBJ1-1; 8 nucleotides line up with TRBD1. Germline lookup yields CDR1 SEHNR and CDR2 FQNEAQ (reference sequence). Unmatched junction bases numbered 5, after V lost 4 bases and J lost 1 base. CDR3 size: 15 residues. Full variable domain (missing parts from reference TRBV7-9 and TRBJ1-1): DTGVSQNPRHKITKRGQNVTFRCDPISEHNRLYWYRQTLGQGPEFLTYFQNEAQLEKSRLLSDRFSAERPKGSFSTLEIQRTEQGDSAMYLCASSSTGQENTEAFFGQGTRLTVV.

The genes are TRBV19 and TRBJ2-7, with 14 bases matching TRBD2. Germline V CDR1 and CDR2: LNHDA, SQIVND (reference sequence). CDR3 size: 15 residues. V dropped 5 bases and J dropped 3; count of bases not matched to a gene: 3. The CDR3 nucleotides are TGTGCCAGTAGTTCCGGGACTAGCGGGAGCTACGAGCAGTACTTC. Translation gives CASSSGTSGSYEQYF. Full variable domain (remainder filled in from reference TRBV19 and TRBJ2-7): DGGITQSPKYLFRKEGQNVTLSCEQNLNHDAMYWYRQDPGQGLRLIYYSQIVNDFQKGDIAEGYSVSREKKESFPLTVTSAQKNPTAFYLCASSSGTSGSYEQYFGPGTRLTVT.

About this clone itself: The sample has other DNA sequences that encode this CDR3 too. The chain joins TRBV5-6 to TRBJ2-7; D not resolved. The V gene lost 3 bases and the J gene lost 1 base, with 2 bases spanning the gap. This CDR3 contains 11 residues. The germline V gene encodes CDR1 SGHDT and CDR2 YYEEEE. The CDR3 DNA reads TGTGCCAGCAGCTCTTCCTACGAGCAGTACTTC. Amino acid sequence: CASSSSYEQYF.

This clone was recorded once. The V and J genes are TRBV5-6 and TRBJ2-7, with a tentative D call TRBD1 (5 bases). The length of the CDR3 is 12 residues. V was pared by 4 bases and J by 9 bases, with 14 bases between. Germline V gene data show CDR1 as SGHDT and CDR2 as YYEEEE. This CDR3 reads CASSPRTHRQYF. CDR3 nucleotide sequence: TGTGCCAGCAGCCCCCGGACACACCGGCAGTACTTC.

CDR3 in DNA: TGTGCCATCAGTGAGCACGGGGGGGCCGACTATGGCTACACCTTC. It codes for CAISEHGGADYGYTF. The chain combines TRBV10-3 with TRBJ1-2, with D possibly matching TRBD1 (6 bases). Per the germline V gene, CDR1 is ENHRY and CDR2 is SYGVKD. V lost 2 bases and J lost 3, with 13 bases in between. This CDR3 has 15 residues.

The V gene is TRBV3-1 (or the pseudogene TRBV3-2), the J gene TRBJ2-1; D remains ambiguous. The CDR3 loop spans 15 amino acids. Trimming left V 7 bases short and J 2 bases short, with 15 bases between. Germline values: CDR1 LGHDT, CDR2 YNNKEL (reference sequence). CDR3 protein: CASTKDTQTYNEQFF. CDR3 nucleotide sequence: TGTGCCAGCACCAAAGACACACAAACCTACAATGAGCAGTTCTTC.

The V call is TRBV11-2, the J call TRBJ2-2, with TRBD1 identical over 7 bases. CDR1 and CDR2 from the germline V gene are SGHAT and FQNNGV. CDR3 length: 17 amino acids. The junction had 10 bases not matched to a gene; V was cut back by 2 bases and J by 4 bases. The CDR3 region is CASSLNLGTATTGELFF. The CDR3 DNA reads TGTGCCAGCAGCTTAAACCTCGGGACAGCAACCACCGGGGAGCTGTTTTTT. The variable domain in full, completed from reference TRBV11-2 and TRBJ2-2, reads EAGVAQSPRYKIIEKRQSVAFWCNPISGHATLYWYQQILGQGPKLLIQFQNNGVVDDSQLPKDRFSAERLKGVDSTLKIQPAKLEDSAVYLCASSLNLGTATTGELFFGEGSRLTVL.

This chain joins TRBV12-5 and TRBJ2-3; D is ambiguous. Germline V lookup: CDR1 LGHNT, CDR2 FRNRAP. With 5 bases removed from V and 4 bases from J, the gap between germline ends came to 7 bases. The length of the CDR3 is 12 residues. For the CDR3, the DNA is TGTGCTAGTGGTCTAAACTCAGATACGCAGTATTTT. Its translation: CASGLNSDTQYF.

The genes are TRBV5-8 and TRBJ1-4; a possible D gene is TRBD1 (5 bases). V shed 7 bases and J shed 7 bases, with 17 bases lying between them. Germline CDR1 reads SGHTS; CDR2 reads YDEGEE. This CDR3 region has 14 residues. CDR3 sequence reads: CASHPGSYGEKLFF. The CDR3 DNA is TGTGCCAGCCATCCAGGGTCTTATGGTGAAAAACTGTTTTTT.

The CDR3 DNA is TGTGCCAGCAGTTCTTCTAGCGGGAGGGCCTACGAGCAGTACTTC. It is translated as CASSSSSGRAYEQYF. V gene TRBV28 combines with J gene TRBJ2-7; 12 positions agree with TRBD2. Germline V gives CDR1 MDHEN, CDR2 SYDVKM. CDR3 length: 15 amino acids. V was pared by 4 bases and J by 2 bases, with 3 bases of the junction left unmatched. Combining the CDR3 with reference TRBV28 and TRBJ2-7 gives the whole variable domain DVKVTQSSRYLVKRTGEKVFLECVQDMDHENMFWYRQDPGLGLRLIYFSYDVKMKEKGDIPEGYSVSREKKERFSLILESASTNQTSMYLCASSSSSGRAYEQYFGPGTRLTVT.

The CDR3 DNA is TGTGCCAGCAGCTTAGGTTTGGGACAGGGGGCGGGAGGCTACACCTTC. It codes for CASSLGLGQGAGGYTF. The chain is built from TRBV7-2 and TRBJ1-2; 12 positions match TRBD1. CDR3 size: 16 residues. With 1 base clipped from V and 8 bases from J, the junction kept 8 bases outside the gene matches. CDR1 and CDR2 (germline): SGHTA, FQGNSA. Looking up the rest from reference TRBV7-2 and TRBJ1-2 gives the full variable domain: GAGVSQSPSNKVTEKGKDVELRCDPISGHTALYWYRQSLGQGLEFLIYFQGNSAPDKSGLPSDRFSAERTGGSVSTLTIQRTQQEDSAVYLCASSLGLGQGAGGYTFGSGTRLTVV.